What follows is one T cell receptor (beta chain) and its context. These data belong to a study of blood T cell repertoires in COVID-19. As handled by the study authors: From reference gene primer amplification, estimates of nucleated cell counts were derived. Assay used: immunoSEQ multiplex PCR; TCRdb lists only in-frame clones, some missing. V, J and clone size derive from that table, while D and trimming were established from the DNA sequence. The sample includes roughly 360,000 clones, more than 75% of them seen just once. Trimming at V came to 9 bases and at J to 7 bases, leaving 10 bases not matched to a gene. CDR1 is LNHNV, CDR2 YYDKDF, per germline (reference sequence). The CDR3 runs to 14 residues.

The origin of this receptor is a human donor with acute or convalescent COVID-19. The donor label of this sample is uncertain. The chain employs TRBV15 and TRBJ2-1, with 9 bases aligning to TRBD2. Sequenced sample: peripheral blood. CDR3 sequence: CATRGREGRNEQFF. The DNA for the CDR3 is TGTGCCACAAGGGGGCGGGAGGGCCGGAATGAGCAGTTCTTC.